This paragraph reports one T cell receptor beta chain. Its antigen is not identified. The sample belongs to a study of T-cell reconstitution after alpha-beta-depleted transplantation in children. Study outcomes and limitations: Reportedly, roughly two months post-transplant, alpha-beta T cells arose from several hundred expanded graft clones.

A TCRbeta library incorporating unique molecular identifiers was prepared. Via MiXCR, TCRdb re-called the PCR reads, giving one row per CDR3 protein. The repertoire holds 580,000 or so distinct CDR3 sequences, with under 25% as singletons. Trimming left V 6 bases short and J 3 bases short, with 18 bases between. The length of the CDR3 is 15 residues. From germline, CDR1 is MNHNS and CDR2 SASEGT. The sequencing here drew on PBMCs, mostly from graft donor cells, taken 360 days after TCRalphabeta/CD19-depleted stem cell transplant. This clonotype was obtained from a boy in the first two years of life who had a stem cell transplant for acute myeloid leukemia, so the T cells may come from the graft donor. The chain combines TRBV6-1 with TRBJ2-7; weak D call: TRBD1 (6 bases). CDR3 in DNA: TGTGCCAGCAGCCCTCCGGAGACAGGACGCTACGAGCAGTACTTC. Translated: CASSPPETGRYEQYF.